One sample yielded the 26 T cell receptor beta chains listed below, sequenced in a study of shared clonotypes between healthy human individuals. Libraries were prepared by immunoSEQ multiplex PCR; TCRdb keeps only in-frame clonotypes and omits some of them. The sample has more than 850,000 clones, 78% seen once. Material for sequencing was memory CD4+ T cells from PBMCs. The subset here: CD45RA-negative fraction. All receptors come from a young man in good health. Some clones in this sample may be carry-over from other donors' samples.

V is TRBV28 and J is TRBJ1-1, with D hard to call. Germline CDR1 and CDR2: MDHEN and SYDVKM. The V and J ends lost 5 bases and 5 bases respectively, with 12 bases between them. The CDR3 covers 13 residues. For the CDR3, the DNA is TGTGCCAGCAGTCCAACTTCCCGTACTGAAGCTTTCTTT. Protein: CASSPTSRTEAFF.

This clone was seen a few times. This sequence joins TRBV4-1 and TRBJ1-5; D remains unclear. The CDR3 totals 16 residues. Germline CDR1 is MGHRA and CDR2 is YSYEKL. Trimming stripped 8 bases from V and 15 bases from J, with 32 bases between. The CDR3 is CASRATPSQSAPAWHF. In nucleotides, the CDR3 is TGCGCCAGCCGGGCTACACCATCCCAATCAGCCCCAGCATGGCATTTT.

The chain recombines TRBV19 with TRBJ2-3; 10 bases agree with TRBD1. The CDR3 is made up of 15 amino acids. Germline V CDR1 and CDR2: LNHDA, SQIVND (reference sequence). The trim removed 5 bases at V and 4 bases at J, leaving 6 bases unmatched. CDR3 protein: CASSQLTGGADTQYF. CDR3 nucleotides: TGTGCCAGTAGTCAACTGACAGGGGGCGCAGATACGCAGTATTTT.

V is TRBV5-1 and J is TRBJ2-1; weak D call: TRBD2 (6 bases). The CDR3 length is 13 residues. With 4 bases removed from V and 4 bases from J, the gap between germline ends came to 9 bases. CDR1 is SGHRS and CDR2 is YFSETQ in the germline V gene. The CDR3 is CASSKDYYNEQFF. The CDR3 DNA follows: TGCGCCAGCAGCAAGGACTATTACAATGAGCAGTTCTTC.

Only a few counts were recorded for this clone. This chain links TRBV10-1 with TRBJ1-1; D is unresolved. CDR1 and CDR2 (germline): WNHNN, SYGVQD (reference sequence). The CDR3 loop spans 16 amino acids. V gave up 6 bases and J gave up 1 base, with 18 bases separating them. The CDR3 DNA sequence: TGCGCCAGCAGCTTCAACCGGACGGAGTCGAACACTGAAGCTTTCTTT. Encoded protein: CASSFNRTESNTEAFF.

V gene TRBV5-6 combines with J gene TRBJ1-2; D ambiguous. Trimming took off 0 bases at V and 11 bases at J, with 14 bases between the two ends. The germline gives CDR1 SGHDT, CDR2 YYEEEE. CDR3 length: 13 amino acids. DNA of the CDR3: TGTGCCAGCAGCTTGGCTCGTTATGCGGGGTACACCTTC. Translating it yields CASSLARYAGYTF.

The chain uses TRBV7-9 and TRBJ2-1; D gene ambiguous. Germline assignment: CDR1 SEHNR and CDR2 FQNEAQ (reference sequence). CDR3 size: 14 residues. Trimming took 5 bases from V and 3 from J, leaving 11 bases between them. CDR3 sequence (DNA): TGTGCCAGCAGCCAGATGGCTAACTACAATGAGCAGTTCTTC. It codes for CASSQMANYNEQFF.

The rearrangement uses TRBV10-3 and TRBJ2-1; no clear D. The CDR3 extends over 13 amino acids. The germline gives CDR1 ENHRY, CDR2 SYGVKD. Trimming removed 4 bases at V and 5 bases at J, with 9 bases between. The CDR3 region has the DNA TGTGCCATCAGTGCTCAGGTGGACAATGAGCAGTTCTTC. This gives the protein CAISAQVDNEQFF.

CDR3 region: CASREIGTGGEAFF. The CDR3 DNA is TGTGCCAGCAGAGAGATAGGGACAGGCGGAGAAGCTTTCTTT. The J gene is TRBJ1-1, the V gene TRBV9; 8 bases map to TRBD1. The junction had 11 bases not matched to a gene; V was cut back by 5 bases and J by 8 bases. This CDR3 spans 14 amino acids. Germline V gene sequence: CDR1 SGDLS, CDR2 YYNGEE.

This sequence joins TRBV29-1 and TRBJ2-3; maybe TRBD2 (6 bases). Deletions cut 7 bases from V and 6 bases from J, with 11 bases between. The CDR3 covers 11 residues. The germline CDR1 and CDR2 sequences are SQVTM and ANQGSEA. The DNA of the CDR3 is TGCAGCGCGACTAGTGTGGATACGCAGTATTTT. Its protein product is CSATSVDTQYF.

The sample holds a few counts of this clone. V usage is TRBV6-5 and J usage is TRBJ2-7; 9 nucleotides match TRBD2. V was clipped by 6 bases and J by 3 bases; unmatched bases: 6. Germline lookup yields CDR1 MNHEY and CDR2 SVGAGI. The CDR3 sequence is 14 residues long. CDR3 coding DNA: TGTGCCAGCAGACGGACTAGCGAAAACTACGAGCAGTACTTC. Translating it yields CASRRTSENYEQYF.

The sample holds a few counts of this clone. The V call is TRBV30, the J call TRBJ1-3; D unresolved. V was trimmed by 4 bases and J by 4 bases, leaving 14 bases between them. Germline V lookup: CDR1 GTSNPN, CDR2 SVGIG (reference sequence). CDR3 size: 14 residues. CDR3 residues: CAWNSGFEGNTIYF. The CDR3 nucleotides are TGTGCCTGGAACTCCGGGTTCGAGGGAAACACCATATATTTT.

This clone came up a few times. The V and J genes are TRBV15 and TRBJ2-5; D unresolved. This CDR3 has 17 residues. V dropped 0 bases and J dropped 1 base, with 15 bases sitting between them. Germline V lookup: CDR1 LNHNV, CDR2 YYDKDF (reference sequence). CDR3 residues: CATSRDRGGSSQETQYF. In DNA form, the CDR3 reads TGTGCCACCAGCAGAGATCGAGGCGGTTCTTCCCAAGAGACCCAGTACTTC.

This clone was detected only once. The chain links TRBV6-6 to TRBJ1-5; unclear D gene. The CDR3 runs 15 residues. Germline lookup yields CDR1 MNHNY and CDR2 SVGAGI (reference sequence). The V end lost 3 bases, the J end lost 2 bases, and 11 bases lay between the germline ends. The chain's CDR3 is CASSYRSAGNQPQHF. In DNA, the CDR3 is TGTGCCAGCAGTTATAGGTCCGCCGGCAATCAGCCCCAGCATTTT.

The chain couples TRBV9 to TRBJ1-2, with D unresolved. V was trimmed by 4 bases and J by 6 bases, leaving 16 bases between them. The germline V gene has CDR1 SGDLS and CDR2 YYNGEE. This CDR3 is 14 amino acids long. Written as DNA, the CDR3 is TGTGCCAGCAGCCTCCGGACCCCTCGGGATGGCTACACCTTC. Translated: CASSLRTPRDGYTF. Full variable domain (rest looked up from reference TRBV9 and TRBJ1-2): DSGVTQTPKHLITATGQRVTLRCSPRSGDLSVYWYQQSLDQGLQFLIQYYNGEERAKGNILERFSAQQFPDLHSELNLSSLELGDSALYFCASSLRTPRDGYTFGSGTRLTVV.

The chain links TRBV6-6 to TRBJ2-7; D not certain. CDR3 length equals 13 residues. Germline lookup yields CDR1 MNHNY and CDR2 SVGAGI (reference sequence). Trimming took 7 bases from V and 5 from J, leaving 15 bases between them. This chain's CDR3 is CASTDPVLHEQYF. In nucleotides, the CDR3 is TGTGCCAGCACCGACCCCGTTTTGCACGAGCAGTACTTC.

The chain links TRBV9 to TRBJ2-2, with 9 bases fitting TRBD2. Germline lookup yields CDR1 SGDLS and CDR2 YYNGEE. CDR3 length equals 15 residues. The V segment lost 6 bases and the J segment 4 bases; nucleotides outside the gene matches: 7. The DNA of the CDR3 is TGTGCCAGCAATAGCGGGAGCTCGTTCACCGGGGAGCTGTTTTTT. It yields the protein CASNSGSSFTGELFF.

The chain combines TRBV12-1 with TRBJ2-7; the table calls TRBD2, which could not be checked here. TRBV12-1 is noted as a pseudogene. The CDR3 totals 14 residues. CDR3 in amino acids: CASSFGLELYEQYF. In nucleotides, the CDR3 is TGTGCCAGCAGCTTCGGACTAGAACTCTACGAGCAGTACTTC.

J is TRBJ2-5 and V is TRBV30; a possible D gene is TRBD2 (5 bases). Germline V gene sequence: CDR1 GTSNPN, CDR2 SVGIG (reference sequence). The germline V and J ends were trimmed by 0 bases and 7 bases, with 9 bases remaining between them. This CDR3 has 12 residues. The CDR3 spells CAWSVGVLTQYF. CDR3 bases: TGTGCCTGGAGTGTCGGGGTACTGACCCAGTACTTC. Full variable domain (remainder filled in from reference TRBV30 and TRBJ2-5): SQTIHQWPATLVQPVGSPLSLECTVEGTSNPNLYWYRQAAGRGLQLLFYSVGIGQISSEVPQNLSASRPQDRQFILSSKKLLLSDSGFYLCAWSVGVLTQYFGPGTRLLVL.

The chain employs TRBV28 and TRBJ2-6, with D tentatively TRBD1 or TRBD2 (6 bases each). Between the trimmed V and J ends, which lost 7 bases and 0 bases, there was a span of 10 bases. This CDR3 spans 15 amino acids. In germline, CDR1 is MDHEN, CDR2 SYDVKM. The CDR3: CASKGGNSGANVLTF. The CDR3 DNA reads TGTGCCAGCAAGGGGGGAAACTCTGGGGCCAACGTCCTGACTTTC. The variable domain in full, completed from reference TRBV28 and TRBJ2-6, reads DVKVTQSSRYLVKRTGEKVFLECVQDMDHENMFWYRQDPGLGLRLIYFSYDVKMKEKGDIPEGYSVSREKKERFSLILESASTNQTSMYLCASKGGNSGANVLTFGAGSRLTVL.

In DNA, the CDR3 is TGCGCCAGCAGCTTCGGGCCTTCCGAGCAGTACTTC. Amino acids: CASSFGPSEQYF. The rearrangement joins TRBV5-1 to TRBJ2-7; D remains ambiguous. V was clipped by 2 bases and J by 6 bases, with 9 bases between them. The CDR3 contains 12 residues. Germline-derived CDR1 and CDR2 are SGHRS and YFSETQ.

This rearrangement joins TRBV9 to TRBJ2-7, with 9 bases lining up with TRBD2. The trim removed 3 bases at V and 0 bases at J, leaving 1 base unmatched. The CDR3 has 14 residues. Germline CDR1 reads SGDLS; CDR2 reads YYNGEE. In nucleotides, the CDR3 is TGTGCCAGCAGCGCTAGCGGGAACTCCTACGAGCAGTACTTC. Translated: CASSASGNSYEQYF.

This clone was seen once. This sequence joins TRBV7-2 and TRBJ2-7; D is ambiguous. In germline, CDR1 is SGHTA, CDR2 FQGNSA. There are 15 residues in the CDR3. The germline V and J ends were trimmed by 5 bases and 2 bases, with 16 bases remaining between them. CDR3 sequence: CASSRLFTSTYEQYF. The CDR3 DNA reads TGTGCCAGCAGCCGGCTTTTTACTTCGACCTACGAGCAGTACTTC.

V gene TRBV7-2 combines with J gene TRBJ2-1; D perhaps matches TRBD2 (6 bases). The CDR3 covers 15 residues. Germline V gene sequence: CDR1 SGHTA, CDR2 FQGNSA. V was trimmed by 5 bases and J by 9 bases, leaving 20 bases between them. As DNA, the CDR3 is TGTGCCAGCAGCCCTCTTCCGGGGCGGGAACTTGAGCAGTTCTTC. Protein: CASSPLPGRELEQFF.

This sequence joins TRBV10-3 and TRBJ2-7, with 7 bases lining up with TRBD1. The CDR3 has 19 amino acids. The V and J ends lost 0 bases and 0 bases, in that order; junction bases with no gene match: 14. CDR1 is ENHRY, CDR2 SYGVKD, per germline. The DNA of the CDR3 is TGTGCCATCAGTGAGTCCTCGGAACGGGGACAGTCAAACTCCTACGAGCAGTACTTC. It specifies CAISESSERGQSNSYEQYF.

The rearrangement uses TRBV6-6 and TRBJ2-2; D is tentatively TRBD1 or TRBD2 (6 bases each). The germline V gene has CDR1 MNHNY and CDR2 SVGAGI (reference sequence). Trimming took off 10 bases at V and 5 bases at J, with 20 bases between the two ends. This CDR3 comprises 15 residues. The CDR3 protein is CATAKNIGGTGELFF. The CDR3 DNA reads TGTGCCACGGCGAAAAACATAGGGGGGACCGGGGAGCTGTTTTTT.